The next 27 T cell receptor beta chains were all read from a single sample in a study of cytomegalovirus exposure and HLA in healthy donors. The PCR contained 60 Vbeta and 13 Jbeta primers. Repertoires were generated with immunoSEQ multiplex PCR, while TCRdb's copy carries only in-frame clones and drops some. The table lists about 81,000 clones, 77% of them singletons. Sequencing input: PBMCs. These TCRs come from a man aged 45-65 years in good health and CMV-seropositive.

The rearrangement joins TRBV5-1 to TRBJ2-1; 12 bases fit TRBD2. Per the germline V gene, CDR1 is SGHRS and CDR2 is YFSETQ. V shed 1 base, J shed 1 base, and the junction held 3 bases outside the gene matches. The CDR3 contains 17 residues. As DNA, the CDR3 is TGCGCCAGCAGCTTGTCACTAGCGGGAGGATCCTACAATGAGCAGTTCTTC. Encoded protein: CASSLSLAGGSYNEQFF.

For the CDR3, the DNA is TGTGCCAGCAGCTTAAACCCGGGACAGATGAACACTGAAGCTTTCTTT. As protein: CASSLNPGQMNTEAFF. This chain connects TRBV7-8 to TRBJ1-1, with 7 nucleotides matching TRBD1. V was pared by 2 bases and J by 0 bases, with 6 bases of the junction left unmatched. Germline V gene lookup returns CDR1 SGHVS and CDR2 FQNEAQ. This CDR3 comprises 16 residues. Drawing the rest from reference TRBV7-8 and TRBJ1-1, the complete variable domain is GAGVSQSPRYKVAKRGQDVALRCDPISGHVSLFWYQQALGQGPEFLTYFQNEAQLDKSGLPSDRFFAERPEGSVSTLKIQRTQQEDSAVYLCASSLNPGQMNTEAFFGQGTRLTVV.

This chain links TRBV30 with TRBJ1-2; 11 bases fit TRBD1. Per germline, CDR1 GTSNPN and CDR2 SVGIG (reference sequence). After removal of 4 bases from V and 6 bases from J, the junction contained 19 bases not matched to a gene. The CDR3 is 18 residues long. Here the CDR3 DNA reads TGTGCCTGGACTAGGATGGGACAGGGGGGTGGAGGTGTGGATGGCTACACCTTC. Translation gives CAWTRMGQGGGGVDGYTF.

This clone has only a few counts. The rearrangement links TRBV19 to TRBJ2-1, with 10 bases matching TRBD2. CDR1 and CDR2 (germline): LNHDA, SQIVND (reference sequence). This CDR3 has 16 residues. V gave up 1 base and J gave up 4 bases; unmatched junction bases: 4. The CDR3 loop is CASSIVKTSGYNEQFF. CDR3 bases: TGTGCCAGTAGTATAGTAAAGACTAGCGGGTACAATGAGCAGTTCTTC.

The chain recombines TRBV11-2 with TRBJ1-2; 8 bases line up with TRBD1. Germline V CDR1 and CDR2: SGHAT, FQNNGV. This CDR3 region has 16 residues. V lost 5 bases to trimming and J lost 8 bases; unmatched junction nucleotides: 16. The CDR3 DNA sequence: TGTGCCAGCAGCCCCCTCACCCAGACAGGGGTCGGGGGCTACACCTTC. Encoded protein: CASSPLTQTGVGGYTF.

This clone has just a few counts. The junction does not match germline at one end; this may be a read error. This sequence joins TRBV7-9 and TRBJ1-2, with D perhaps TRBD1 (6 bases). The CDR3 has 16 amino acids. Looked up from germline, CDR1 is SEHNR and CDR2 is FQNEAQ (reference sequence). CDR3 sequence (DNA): TGTTCCAGCAGCGCAACAGACAGGAGCGTGTCCTATGGCTACACCTTC. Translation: CSSSATDRSVSYGYTF.

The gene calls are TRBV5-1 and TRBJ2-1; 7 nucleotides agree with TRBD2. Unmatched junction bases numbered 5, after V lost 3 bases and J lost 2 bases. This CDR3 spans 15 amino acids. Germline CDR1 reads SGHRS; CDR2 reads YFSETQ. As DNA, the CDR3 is TGCGCCAGCAGCTGGCTAGCGGAACCCTACAATGAGCAGTTCTTC. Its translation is CASSWLAEPYNEQFF.

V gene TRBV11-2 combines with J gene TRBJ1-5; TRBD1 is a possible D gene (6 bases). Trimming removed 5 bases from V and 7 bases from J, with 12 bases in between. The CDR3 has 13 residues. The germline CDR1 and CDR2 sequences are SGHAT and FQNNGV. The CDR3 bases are TGTGCCAGCAGCGAAGAACAGGGCCAGCCCCAGCATTTT. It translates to CASSEEQGQPQHF.

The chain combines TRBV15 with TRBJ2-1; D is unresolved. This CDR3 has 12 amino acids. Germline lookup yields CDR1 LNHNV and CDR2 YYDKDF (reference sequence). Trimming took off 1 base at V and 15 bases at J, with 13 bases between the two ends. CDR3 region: CATSRVLGSWFF. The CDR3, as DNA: TGTGCCACCAGCAGAGTCCTTGGCAGTTGGTTCTTC.

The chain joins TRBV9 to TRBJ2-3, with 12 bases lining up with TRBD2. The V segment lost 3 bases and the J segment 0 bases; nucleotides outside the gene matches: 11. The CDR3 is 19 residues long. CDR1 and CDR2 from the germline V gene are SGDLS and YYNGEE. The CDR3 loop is CASSAKLAGGSISTDTQYF. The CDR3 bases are TGTGCCAGCAGCGCGAAACTAGCGGGAGGCTCTATTAGCACAGATACGCAGTATTTT.

The DNA of the CDR3 is TGTGCCAGCAGTCGGGACAGAAGCTATGGCTACACCTTC. Amino acids: CASSRDRSYGYTF. V usage is TRBV27 and J usage is TRBJ1-2; TRBD1 matches 7 bases. The J segment lost 4 bases and the V segment lost 5 bases, leaving 4 bases of the junction unmatched. The CDR3 loop spans 13 amino acids. The germline gives CDR1 MNHEY, CDR2 SMNVEV (reference sequence).

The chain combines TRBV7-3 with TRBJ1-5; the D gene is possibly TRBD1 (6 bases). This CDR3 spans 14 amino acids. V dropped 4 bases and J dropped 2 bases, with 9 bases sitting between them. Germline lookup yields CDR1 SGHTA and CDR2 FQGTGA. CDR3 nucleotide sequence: TGTGCCAGCAGCTCGACAGGAGGCAATCAGCCCCAGCATTTT. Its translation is CASSSTGGNQPQHF.

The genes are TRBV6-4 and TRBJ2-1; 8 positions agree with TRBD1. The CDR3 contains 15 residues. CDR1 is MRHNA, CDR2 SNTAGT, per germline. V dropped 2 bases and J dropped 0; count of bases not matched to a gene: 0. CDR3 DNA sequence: TGTGCCAGCAGTGACGGACAGGGCTCCTACAATGAGCAGTTCTTC. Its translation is CASSDGQGSYNEQFF.

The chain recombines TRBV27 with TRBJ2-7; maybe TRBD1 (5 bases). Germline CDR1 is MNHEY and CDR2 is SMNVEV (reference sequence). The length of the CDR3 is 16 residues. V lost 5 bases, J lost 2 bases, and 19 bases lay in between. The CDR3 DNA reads TGTGCCAGCAGTCCTGACCCAAGGACACCTACCTACGAGCAGTACTTC. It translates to CASSPDPRTPTYEQYF.

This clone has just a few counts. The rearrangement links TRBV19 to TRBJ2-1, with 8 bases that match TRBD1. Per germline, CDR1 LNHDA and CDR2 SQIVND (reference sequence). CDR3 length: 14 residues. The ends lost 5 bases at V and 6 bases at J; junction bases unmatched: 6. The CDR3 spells CASSLRTGRNEQFF. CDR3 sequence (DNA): TGTGCCAGTAGTCTACGGACAGGGCGCAATGAGCAGTTCTTC.

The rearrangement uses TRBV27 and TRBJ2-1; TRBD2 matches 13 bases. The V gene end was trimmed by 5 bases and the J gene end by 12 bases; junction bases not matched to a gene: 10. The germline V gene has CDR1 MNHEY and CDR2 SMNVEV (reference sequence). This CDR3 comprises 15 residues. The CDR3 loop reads CASSVWTSGSGRQFF. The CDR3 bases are TGTGCCAGCAGTGTATGGACTAGCGGGAGTGGGAGGCAGTTCTTC.

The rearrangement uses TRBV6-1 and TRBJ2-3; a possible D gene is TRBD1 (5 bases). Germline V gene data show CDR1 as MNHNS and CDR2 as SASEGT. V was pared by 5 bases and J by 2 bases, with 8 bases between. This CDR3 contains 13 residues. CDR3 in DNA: TGTGCCAGCAGTTCGACAGACACAGATACGCAGTATTTT. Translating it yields CASSSTDTDTQYF.

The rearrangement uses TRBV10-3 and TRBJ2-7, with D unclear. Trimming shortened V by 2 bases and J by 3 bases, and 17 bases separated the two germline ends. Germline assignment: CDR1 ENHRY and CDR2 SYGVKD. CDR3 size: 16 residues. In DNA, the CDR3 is TGTGCCATCAGTGAGACCTCCGAACCGACTGTCTACGAGCAGTACTTC. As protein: CAISETSEPTVYEQYF.

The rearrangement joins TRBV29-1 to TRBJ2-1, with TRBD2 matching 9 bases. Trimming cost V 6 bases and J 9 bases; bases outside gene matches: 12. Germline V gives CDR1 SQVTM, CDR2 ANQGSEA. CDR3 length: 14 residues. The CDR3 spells CSVATGLAISEQFF. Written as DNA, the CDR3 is TGCAGCGTCGCCACGGGACTAGCCATTTCTGAGCAGTTCTTC.

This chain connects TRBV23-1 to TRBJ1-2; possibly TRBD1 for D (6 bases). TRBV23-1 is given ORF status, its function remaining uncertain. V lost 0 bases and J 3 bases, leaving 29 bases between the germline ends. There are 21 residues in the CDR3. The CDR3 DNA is TGCGCCAGCAGTCAATCTGGGGACGACCGGACAGAGCTATCCTTTCACTATGGCTACACCTTC. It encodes CASSQSGDDRTELSFHYGYTF.

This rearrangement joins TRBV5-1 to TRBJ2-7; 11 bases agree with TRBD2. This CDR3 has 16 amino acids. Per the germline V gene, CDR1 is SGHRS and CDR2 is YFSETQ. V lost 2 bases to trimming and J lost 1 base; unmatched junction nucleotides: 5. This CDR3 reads CASSLLAGEGSYEQYF. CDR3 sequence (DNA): TGCGCCAGCAGCTTACTAGCGGGAGAAGGTTCCTACGAGCAGTACTTC.

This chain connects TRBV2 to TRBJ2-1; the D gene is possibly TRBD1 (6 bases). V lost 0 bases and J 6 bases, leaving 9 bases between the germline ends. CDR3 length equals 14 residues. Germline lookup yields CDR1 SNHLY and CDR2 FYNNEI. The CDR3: CASSEARGGNEQFF. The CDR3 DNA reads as TGTGCCAGCAGTGAAGCGCGAGGGGGCAATGAGCAGTTCTTC.

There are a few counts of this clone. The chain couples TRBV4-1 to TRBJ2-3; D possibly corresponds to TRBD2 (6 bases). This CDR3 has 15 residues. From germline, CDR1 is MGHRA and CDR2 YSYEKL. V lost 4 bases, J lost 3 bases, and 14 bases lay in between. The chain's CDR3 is CASSRTLASTDTQYF. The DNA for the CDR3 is TGCGCCAGCAGCCGAACTCTAGCGTCGACAGATACGCAGTATTTT.

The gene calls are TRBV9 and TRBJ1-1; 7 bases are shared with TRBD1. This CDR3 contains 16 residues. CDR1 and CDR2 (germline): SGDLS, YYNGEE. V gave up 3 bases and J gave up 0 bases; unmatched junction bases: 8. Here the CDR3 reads CASSAAGGNMNTEAFF. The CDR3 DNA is TGTGCCAGCAGCGCAGCAGGGGGGAATATGAACACTGAAGCTTTCTTT.

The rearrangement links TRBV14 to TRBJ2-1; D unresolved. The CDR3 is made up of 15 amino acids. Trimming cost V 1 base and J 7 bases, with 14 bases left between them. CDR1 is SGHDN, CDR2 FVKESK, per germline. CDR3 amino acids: CASSQAYERRNEQFF. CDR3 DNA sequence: TGTGCCAGCAGCCAAGCCTACGAACGCCGAAATGAGCAGTTCTTC.

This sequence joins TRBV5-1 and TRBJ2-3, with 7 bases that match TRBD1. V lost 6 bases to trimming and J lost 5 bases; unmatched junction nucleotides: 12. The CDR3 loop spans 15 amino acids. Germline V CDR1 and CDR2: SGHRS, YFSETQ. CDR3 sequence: CASIGVGQGVDTQYF. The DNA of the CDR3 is TGCGCCAGCATCGGCGTGGGGCAGGGGGTAGATACGCAGTATTTT.

The CDR3, as DNA: TGTGCCAGCAGTGAAAGGGCGGGAGGCCTAAACACCGGGGAGCTGTTTTTT. Protein: CASSERAGGLNTGELFF. The rearrangement uses TRBV2 and TRBJ2-2, with TRBD2 identical over 8 bases. Trimming took 2 bases from V and 2 from J; bases not matched to a gene: 7. The CDR3 sequence is 17 residues long. Germline lookup yields CDR1 SNHLY and CDR2 FYNNEI.